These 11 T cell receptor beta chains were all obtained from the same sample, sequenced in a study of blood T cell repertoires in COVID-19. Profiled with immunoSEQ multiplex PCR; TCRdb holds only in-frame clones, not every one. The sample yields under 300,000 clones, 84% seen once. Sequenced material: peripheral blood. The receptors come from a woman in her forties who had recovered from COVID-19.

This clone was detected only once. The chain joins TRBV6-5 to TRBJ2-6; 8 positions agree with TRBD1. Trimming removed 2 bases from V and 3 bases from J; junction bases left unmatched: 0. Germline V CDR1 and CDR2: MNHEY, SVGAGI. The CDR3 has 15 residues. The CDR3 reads CASSYGQGGANVLTF. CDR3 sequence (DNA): TGTGCCAGCAGTTACGGACAGGGTGGGGCCAACGTCCTGACTTTC.

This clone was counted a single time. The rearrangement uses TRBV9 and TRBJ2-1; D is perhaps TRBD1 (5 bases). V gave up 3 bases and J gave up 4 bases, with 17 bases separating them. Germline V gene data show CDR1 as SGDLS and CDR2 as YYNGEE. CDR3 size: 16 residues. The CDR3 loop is CASSGVQESRYNEQFF. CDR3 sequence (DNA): TGTGCCAGCAGCGGCGTACAGGAAAGTCGTTACAATGAGCAGTTCTTC.

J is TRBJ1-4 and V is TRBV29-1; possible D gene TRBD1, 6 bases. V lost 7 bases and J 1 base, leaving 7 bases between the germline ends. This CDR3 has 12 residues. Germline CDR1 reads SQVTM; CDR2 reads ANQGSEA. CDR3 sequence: CSGGRTNEKLFF. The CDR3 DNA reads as TGCAGCGGGGGGCGAACTAATGAAAAACTGTTTTTT.

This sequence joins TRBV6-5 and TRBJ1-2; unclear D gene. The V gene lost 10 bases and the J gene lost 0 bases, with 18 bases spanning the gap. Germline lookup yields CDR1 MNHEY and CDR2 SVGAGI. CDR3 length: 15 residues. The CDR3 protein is CATFTMTETNYGYTF. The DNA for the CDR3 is TGTGCCACCTTCACTATGACGGAAACTAACTATGGCTACACCTTC.

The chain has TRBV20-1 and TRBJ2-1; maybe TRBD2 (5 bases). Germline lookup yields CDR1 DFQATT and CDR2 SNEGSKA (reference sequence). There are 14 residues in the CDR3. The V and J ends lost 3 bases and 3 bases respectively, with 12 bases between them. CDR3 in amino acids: CSASLGSNYNEQFF. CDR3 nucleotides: TGCAGTGCTAGTTTAGGGAGTAACTACAATGAGCAGTTCTTC.

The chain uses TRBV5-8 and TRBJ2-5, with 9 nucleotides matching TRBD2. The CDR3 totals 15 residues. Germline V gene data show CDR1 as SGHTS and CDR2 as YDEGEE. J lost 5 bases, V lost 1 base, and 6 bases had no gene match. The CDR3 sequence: CASSLWRGGSETQYF. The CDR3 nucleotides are TGTGCCAGCAGCTTGTGGCGGGGGGGCTCCGAGACCCAGTACTTC. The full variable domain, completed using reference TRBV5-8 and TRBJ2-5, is EAGVTQSPTHLIKTRGQQATLRCSPISGHTSVYWYQQALGLGLQFLLWYDEGEERNRGNFPPRFSGRQFPNYSSELNVNALELEDSALYLCASSLWRGGSETQYFGPGTRLLVL.

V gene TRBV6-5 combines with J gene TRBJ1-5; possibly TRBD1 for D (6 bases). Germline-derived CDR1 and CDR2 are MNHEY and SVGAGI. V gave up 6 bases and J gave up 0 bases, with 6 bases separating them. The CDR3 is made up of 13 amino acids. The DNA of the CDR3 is TGTGCCAGCAGGGACAGTAGCAATCAGCCCCAGCATTTT. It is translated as CASRDSSNQPQHF.

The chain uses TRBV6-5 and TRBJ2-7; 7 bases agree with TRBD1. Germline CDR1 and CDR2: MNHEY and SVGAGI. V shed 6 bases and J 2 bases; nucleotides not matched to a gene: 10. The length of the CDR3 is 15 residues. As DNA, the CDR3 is TGTGCCAGCAGACGGGACAGTGTTCTAACCTACGAGCAGTACTTC. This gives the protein CASRRDSVLTYEQYF.

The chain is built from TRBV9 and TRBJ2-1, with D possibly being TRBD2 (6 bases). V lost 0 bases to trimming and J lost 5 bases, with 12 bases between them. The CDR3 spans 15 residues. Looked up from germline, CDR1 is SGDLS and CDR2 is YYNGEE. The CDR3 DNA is TGTGCCAGCAGCGTAGAGGGGTGGGGGGACAATGAGCAGTTCTTC. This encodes CASSVEGWGDNEQFF.

This CDR3 is CASSFRAPIGNQPQHF. The CDR3 DNA sequence: TGTGCCAGCAGTTTCAGGGCGCCCATAGGGAATCAGCCCCAGCATTTT. The chain uses TRBV28 and TRBJ1-5; D is possibly TRBD1 (5 bases). With 3 bases removed from V and 4 bases from J, the gap between germline ends came to 16 bases. The germline CDR1 and CDR2 sequences are MDHEN and SYDVKM. The CDR3 covers 16 residues.

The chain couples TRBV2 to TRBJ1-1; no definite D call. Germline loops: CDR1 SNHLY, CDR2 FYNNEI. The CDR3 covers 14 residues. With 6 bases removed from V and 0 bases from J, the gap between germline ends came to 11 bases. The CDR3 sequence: CASRVETVNTEAFF. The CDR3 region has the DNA TGTGCCAGCAGGGTTGAAACGGTGAACACTGAAGCTTTCTTT. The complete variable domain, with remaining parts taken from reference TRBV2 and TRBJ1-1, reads EPEVTQTPSHQVTQMGQEVILRCVPISNHLYFYWYRQILGQKVEFLVSFYNNEISEKSEIFDDQFSVERPDGSNFTLKIRSTKLEDSAMYFCASRVETVNTEAFFGQGTRLTVV.